This TCR beta chain emerged from a study of shared clonotypes between healthy human individuals (dated by TCRdb to about 2020). General notes on the study: The cohort included a few men and two women between 18 and 49 years of age. To increase sequencing depth and limit assay-specific biases, different laboratories used diverse techniques to prepare libraries and sequence TCR repertoires. For each donor, three plates each were used for CD4 naive and CD4 memory, two plates were used for CD8 naive, and one plate was used for CD8 memory. Each donor's leukapheresis produced roughly between about 0.85 and 10 billion PBMCs. To estimate repertoire size and how much clonotype sharing occurs between individuals, the study deeply sequenced the blood TCR repertoires of several healthy adults. Study-wide conclusions, independent of this receptor: Higher generation probabilities were observed for clonotypes shared by all four sorted-subset donors than for non-shared clonotypes. About 5% of naive CD4, 3% to 3.5% of naive CD8, about 2.4% of memory CD4, and about 0.4% of memory CD8 clonotypes were shared across a handful of donors. Rarefaction of sorted-subset datasets indicated incomplete sequencing despite the large sequencing depth. Sampling was restricted to blood, and TCR repertoires in tissue are likely to differ from TCR repertoires in blood. Based on pairwise subsampling, the degree of clonotype sharing among donors was expected to be affected by sequencing depth. Estimated clonotype richness was generally larger for naive than for memory subsets. Because the study included a small number of donors, the genetic and exposure-history diversity represented was limited.

Using the deep immunoSEQ assay, TCR CDR3 regions were amplified from genomic DNA by multiplex PCR. For each cell subset, the extracted genomic DNA was distributed evenly across all wells of several immunoSEQ 96-well plates, and each plate served as one replicate. For sorted subsets, each replicate PCR was loaded with about 0.2 ug genomic DNA, equivalent to some 31,000 T cell genomes. The purified libraries were quantified using a Qubit 3.0 fluorometer, sized with a Bioanalyzer 2100, and then quantified again using the KAPA Library Quantification kit. Every immunoSEQ 96-well plate was sequenced on a separate single-read 150-cycle Illumina NextSeq 550 flow cell. Turning to the authors' computational methods: Because only junctional sequences without quality scores were contained in the immunoSEQ output, filtering matching that applied to full-length reads could not be performed. Sequences were annotated with PyIR, a Python wrapper for IgBLAST v1.9, using IMGT germline references to assign V/J genes and CDR3. Any read was removed if the V/J assignment was weak (E-value above 1e-6), the CDR3 was missing, or the read contained stop codons, out-of-frame junctions, or ambiguous translated residues. A V3J clonotype was defined by an identical inferred V gene, J gene, and CDR3 amino acid sequence. The percentage overlap between two repertoires was calculated by dividing the number of shared unique clonotypes by the size of the smaller repertoire. Richness of each repertoire was evaluated using RTK rarefaction, the Chao1 estimator, and Recon v2.1 estimates of unobserved clonotypes. For all TCRbeta clonotypes obtained by the gDNA method from a handful of donors, generation probabilities were computed with OLGA. This is the immuneACCESS table as TCRdb keeps it, with only in-frame sequences that have V and J called. A part of the clones is gone; compared with another copy, unresolved V genes explain less than half, and the rest is unexplained. V, J and clone size reflect that table, while D and trimming were determined from the DNA. The sample profile shows approximately 2.5 million clones; over 85% of them were found once. Clones ranked in the top ten supply about 0.38% of the sample.

The CDR3 goes from the cysteine to the phenylalanine over 16 residues. Just CDR3 DNA is preserved here, 48 bases in frame from base 1. The V end gives up 1 base and the J end 7 bases, leaving 10 bases in the junction not matched to a gene. CDR1 and CDR2 were assigned from the germline V gene as SGHRS and YFSETQ. On this clone: Its antigen has not been determined. Base qualities were left out, and no much larger clone turns up one base away.

The donors were healthy, HIV-negative adults with no recently reported acute infections or vaccinations. All donors were Caucasian adults living in Nashville, Tennessee, USA. CD4+ T cells were enriched by magnetic negative selection; naive cells were then positively selected on CD45RA, and the negative fraction formed the memory subset. After blood collection by leukapheresis, PBMCs were isolated using Ficoll-Histopaque density gradient centrifugation and then cryopreserved in the vapor phase of liquid nitrogen. Purity and quantity of every magnetically sorted T cell population were checked by analytical flow cytometry. From each sorted fraction, genomic DNA was isolated and quantified by UV absorbance on a Nanodrop 2000c.

The rearranged segments are TRBV5-1 and TRBJ2-7; 11 middle bases align to TRBD2. The TCR was taken from a young man in good health. Some clones in this sample may be carry-over from other donors' samples. The source material was naive CD4+ T cells from PBMCs. The meaning of the sample's cell subset or site label: CD45RA+ positively selected. CDR3 reads: CASSLYGLAGGGEQYF. The nucleotide sequence is given as TGCGCCAGCAGCTTGTACGGGCTAGCGGGAGGTGGTGAGCAGTACTTC. The entire variable domain, with the stretches around the CDR3 drawn from the reference TRBV5-1 and TRBJ2-7 proteins, is KAGVTQTPRYLIKTRGQQVTLSCSPISGHRSVSWYQQTPGQGLQFLFEYFSETQRNKGNFPGRFSGRQFSNSRSEMNVSTLELGDSALYLCASSLYGLAGGGEQYFGPGTRLTVT.